This T cell receptor (beta chain) was sequenced during a study of PD-1 blockade in classical Hodgkin lymphoma. V was cut by 6 bases and J by 2 bases, with 8 bases left in between. Per germline, CDR1 MNHEY and CDR2 SVGAGI. This CDR3 region has 13 residues. TCRdb keeps only in-frame clones here, not all; method: immunoSEQ multiplex PCR. The data contain 29,000 or so clones, over 55% of them singletons. Every patient relapsed after autologous stem cell transplantation, and brentuximab vedotin exposure varied. This sample comprised peripheral blood mononuclear cells (PBMCs), obtained before the second cycle of nivolumab. The chain links TRBV6-5 to TRBJ1-3; D unresolved. The sequence was obtained from a human donor with classical Hodgkin lymphoma. The CDR3 region has the DNA TGTGCCAGCAGCTTCAATCCTGGAAACACCATATATTTT. This sequence encodes CASSFNPGNTIYF.